This TCR beta chain derives from a study of T cells in Graves' hyperthyroidism and ophthalmopathy. Hyperthyroidism of Graves' type that showed no ophthalmopathy progression within 18 months was stable. RNA transcripts provided the source from which TCR beta CDR3 regions were amplified. First-round RT-PCR of the TCR CDR3 relied on the HTBI primer set. TCRdb re-derived calls from the multiplex PCR reads in MiXCR, one entry per CDR3 protein. The repertoire holds over 150,000 distinct CDR3 sequences, with about a sixth as singletons. CDR3 length equals 15 residues. Losses at the gene ends were 5 bases for V and 3 bases for J; bases not matched to a gene: 7.

The sample comprised blood. The sequence was collected from a woman aged 45 to 65 with Graves' hyperthyroidism. The chain has TRBV12-3 or TRBV12-4 and TRBJ2-7; 10 nucleotides match TRBD1. The CDR3 sequence is CASSDAGTGDYEQYF. The CDR3 nucleotides read TGTGCCAGCAGTGACGCCGGGACAGGGGACTACGAGCAGTACTTC.